Detailed here is one T cell receptor beta chain. This specimen belongs to a study of PD-1 blockade in classical Hodgkin lymphoma. Germline V CDR1 and CDR2: MDHEN, SYDVKM. The CDR3 is 15 residues long. The junction had 11 bases not matched to a gene; V was cut back by 8 bases and J by 6 bases. Each patient experienced a relapse that followed autologous stem cell transplantation, and brentuximab vedotin exposure varied. Profiled with immunoSEQ multiplex PCR; TCRdb holds only in-frame clones, not every one. The sample holds roughly 41,000 clones, about 86% seen once. The TCR originated in a human donor with classical Hodgkin lymphoma. The rearrangement joins TRBV28 to TRBJ2-3, with 10 bases identical to TRBD2. Sequenced here: peripheral blood mononuclear cells (PBMCs), sampled before the second cycle of nivolumab. The CDR3 spells CASRRAAGGLDTQYF. CDR3 in DNA: TGTGCCAGCCGGCGGGCAGCGGGAGGGCTTGATACGCAGTATTTT.